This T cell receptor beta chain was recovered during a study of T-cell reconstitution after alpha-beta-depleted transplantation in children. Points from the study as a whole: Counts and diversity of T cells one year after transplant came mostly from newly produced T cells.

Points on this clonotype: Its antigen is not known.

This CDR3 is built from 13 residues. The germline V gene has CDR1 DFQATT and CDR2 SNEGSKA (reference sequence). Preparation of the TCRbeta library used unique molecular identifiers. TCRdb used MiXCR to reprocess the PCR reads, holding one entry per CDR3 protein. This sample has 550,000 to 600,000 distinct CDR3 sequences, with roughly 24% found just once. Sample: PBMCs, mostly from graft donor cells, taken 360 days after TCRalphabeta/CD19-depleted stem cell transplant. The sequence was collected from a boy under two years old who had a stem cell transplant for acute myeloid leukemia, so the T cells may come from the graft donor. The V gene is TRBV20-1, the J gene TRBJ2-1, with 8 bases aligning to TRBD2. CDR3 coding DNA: TGCATCCTCGATGGGGGACTAGTAGGGGAGCAGTTCTTC. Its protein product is CILDGGLVGEQFF.